A selection of T cell receptor beta chains follows, all from one sample in a study of control samples from healthy donors and cancer patients. The table came from immunoSEQ multiplex PCR; TCRdb's copy has only in-frame clones and leaves some out. The table has some 99,000 clones, 90% seen once. Sequences were obtained from blood. Source of these receptors: a human donor in good health. The donor label of this sample is uncertain. The CDR3 runs from the conserved cysteine through the conserved F or W. The D gene is left open where the match is weak. Part of the rows lack a size; the others show once, few, many or a class for expanded clones.

v_call	clone_size	d_call	j_call	cdr3_aa	cdr3_nt
TRBV6-5	once	.	TRBJ2-3	CASSRDLTDTQYF	TGTGCCAGCAGTCGGGACCTCACAGATACGCAGTATTTT
TRBV5-1	.	TRBD1	TRBJ2-7	CASRLTGIAVNEQYF	TGCGCCAGCAGGTTGACAGGGATCGCGGTTAACGAGCAGTACTTC
TRBV12-5	.	TRBD1	TRBJ1-4	CASGILQGPASELFF	TGTGCTAGTGGTATATTACAGGGGCCAGCCAGCGAACTGTTTTTT
TRBV7-6	few	.	TRBJ1-4	CASSLGVQDNEKLFF	TGTGCCAGCAGCTTAGGGGTGCAGGATAATGAAAAACTGTTTTTT
TRBV7-9	.	TRBD2	TRBJ2-5	CASSRQRGGGETQYF	TGTGCCAGCAGCCGTCAGCGGGGGGGCGGAGAGACCCAGTACTTC
TRBV27	.	.	TRBJ2-1	CASSPLLRAGNEQFF	TGTGCCAGCAGCCCTCTATTGAGGGCGGGCAATGAGCAGTTCTTC
TRBV11-3	.	.	TRBJ2-5	CASSLGPEETQYF	TGTGCCAGCAGCTTAGGGCCAGAAGAGACCCAGTACTTC
TRBV5-6	.	.	TRBJ1-3	CASSLEVGTSGNTIYF	TGTGCCAGCAGCTTGGAGGTGGGAACCTCTGGAAACACCATATATTTT
TRBV15	.	.	TRBJ1-4	CATSRDGQQSNEKLFF	TGTGCCACCAGCAGAGATGGGCAGCAGTCTAATGAAAAACTGTTTTTT
TRBV6-5	few	.	TRBJ1-3	CAILRTDGNTIYF	TGTGCCATTCTAAGGACAGATGGAAACACCATATATTTT
TRBV10-2	.	.	TRBJ1-1	CASSEGRGGSTEAFF	TGCGCCAGCAGTGAAGGCCGGGGGGGCAGCACTGAAGCTTTCTTT
TRBV3-1/TRBV3-2	.	TRBD1	TRBJ2-5	CASSPTGALETQYF	TGTGCCAGCAGTCCGACAGGGGCATTGGAGACCCAGTACTTC
TRBV20-1	.	TRBD2	TRBJ2-6	CSASPPSGGSGANVLTF	TGCAGTGCTAGTCCACCAAGCGGGGGCTCTGGGGCCAACGTCCTGACTTTC
TRBV7-9	.	TRBD1	TRBJ1-4	CASGRDRNRYDEKLFF	TGTGCCAGCGGACGGGACAGAAATCGGTACGATGAAAAACTGTTTTTT
TRBV19	.	.	TRBJ2-2	CAILGRVPGELFF	TGTGCCATCCTGGGCAGGGTCCCCGGGGAGCTGTTTTTT
TRBV6-1	.	TRBD1	TRBJ1-1	CASSEMGQGGNTEAFF	TGTGCCAGCAGTGAAATGGGACAGGGGGGGAACACTGAAGCTTTCTTT
TRBV3-1/TRBV3-2	.	.	TRBJ2-7	CASSQDLEQYF	TGTGCCAGCAGCCAAGATCTCGAGCAGTACTTC
TRBV30	.	.	TRBJ1-5	CAWSVAGVTYSNQPQHF	TGTGCCTGGAGTGTAGCAGGGGTCACCTATAGCAATCAGCCCCAGCATTTT
TRBV29-1	.	.	TRBJ1-1	CSACVGQSNTEAFF	TGCAGCGCCTGCGTTGGGCAGTCGAACACTGAAGCTTTCTTT
TRBV28	.	TRBD1	TRBJ2-3	CASSAPGQGFSNTQYF	TGTGCCAGCAGCGCCCCGGGACAGGGGTTTTCGAATACGCAGTATTTT
TRBV7-8	.	TRBD1	TRBJ1-1	CASTPTGLVTEAFF	TGTGCCAGCACCCCGACAGGGCTTGTCACTGAAGCTTTCTTT
TRBV6-6	.	.	TRBJ1-1	CASSRGGVTEAFF	TGTGCCAGCAGCCGGGGGGGGGTTACTGAAGCTTTCTTT
TRBV27	.	.	TRBJ2-3	CASTVIGPSLPTDTQYF	TGTGCCAGCACAGTTATAGGACCGTCTCTCCCCACAGATACGCAGTATTTT
TRBV11-2	once	.	TRBJ2-7	CASSLGMEQYF	TGTGCCAGCAGCTTAGGGATGGAGCAGTACTTC
TRBV2	.	.	TRBJ2-3	CASRGEADTQYF	TGTGCCAGCAGAGGTGAGGCAGATACGCAGTATTTT
TRBV13	.	.	TRBJ2-1	CASSPGPLSQEQFF	TGTGCCAGCAGCCCAGGCCCCCTCAGCCAGGAGCAGTTCTTC
TRBV7-4	.	.	TRBJ1-1	CASSSPNRVGTEAFF	TGTGCCAGCAGCTCACCGAACAGGGTGGGCACTGAAGCTTTCTTT
TRBV29-1	.	.	TRBJ2-1	CSVARSFGEQFF	TGCAGCGTGGCTCGGAGCTTTGGTGAGCAGTTCTTC
TRBV6-5	.	.	TRBJ2-4	CASRRAAKNIQYF	TGTGCCAGCAGGAGGGCCGCCAAAAACATTCAGTACTTC
TRBV7-2	.	TRBD2	TRBJ2-7	CASRPTSGGPYEQYF	TGTGCCAGCAGACCTACTAGCGGGGGACCCTACGAGCAGTACTTC
TRBV4-3	.	.	TRBJ1-3	CASSQERTGNTIYF	TGCGCCAGCAGCCAAGAGAGAACTGGAAACACCATATATTTT
TRBV10-3	.	.	TRBJ1-3	CATEGSGNTIYF	TGTGCCACCGAAGGCTCTGGAAACACCATATATTTT
TRBV12-3/TRBV12-4	.	.	TRBJ1-5	CASSFRTLQPQHF	TGTGCCAGCAGTTTCCGGACGCTCCAGCCCCAGCATTTT
TRBV19	.	.	TRBJ2-6	CASSIRGGLILANVLTF	TGTGCCAGTAGTATACGGGGTGGCCTGATTTTGGCCAACGTCCTGACTTTC
TRBV28	once	TRBD2	TRBJ2-1	CASSLGGGAVNEQFF	TGTGCCAGCAGTTTAGGCGGGGGGGCCGTCAATGAGCAGTTCTTC
TRBV27	.	.	TRBJ2-1	CASSYTAYNEQFF	TGTGCCAGCAGTTATACGGCATACAATGAGCAGTTCTTC
TRBV14	.	.	TRBJ1-1	CASSQLGHNTEAFF	TGTGCCAGCAGCCAACTGGGGCACAACACTGAAGCTTTCTTT
TRBV5-6	.	.	TRBJ2-3	CASSWTSDTQYF	TGTGCCAGCAGCTGGACCTCAGATACGCAGTATTTT
TRBV5-3	.	TRBD2	TRBJ2-5	CARSLSSGGLQETQYF	TGTGCCAGAAGCTTGAGTAGCGGGGGGTTGCAAGAGACCCAGTACTTC
TRBV7-9	.	TRBD1	TRBJ1-4	CASQGSGGYEKLFF	TGTGCCAGCCAGGGTTCAGGGGGTTATGAAAAACTGTTTTTT
TRBV6-5	.	.	TRBJ2-5	CASNHERETQYF	TGTGCCAGCAACCACGAAAGAGAGACCCAGTACTTC
TRBV6-5	.	.	TRBJ1-2	CASRTRTTSNYGYTF	TGTGCCAGCAGAACACGGACAACCAGTAACTATGGCTACACCTTC
TRBV3-1/TRBV3-2	once	.	TRBJ2-7	CASSSRDRSYEQYF	TGTGCCAGCAGCTCGCGAGACAGATCCTACGAGCAGTACTTC
TRBV2	.	.	TRBJ2-4	CASIARETKNIQYF	TGTGCCAGCATCGCCAGGGAGACCAAAAACATTCAGTACTTC
TRBV6-5	once	TRBD1	TRBJ1-1	CASSTGGNTEAFF	TGTGCCAGCAGCACAGGGGGGAACACTGAAGCTTTCTTT
TRBV2	.	.	TRBJ1-4	CASTHRTTGEKLFF	TGTGCCAGCACCCACCGGACGACGGGTGAAAAACTGTTTTTT
TRBV10-2	.	.	TRBJ1-2	CASSESRAPNYGYTF	TGCGCCAGCAGTGAGTCGAGGGCTCCTAACTATGGCTACACCTTC
TRBV5-1	.	.	TRBJ1-4	CASSDKGMTNEKLFF	TGCGCCAGCAGCGATAAGGGGATGACTAATGAAAAACTGTTTTTT
TRBV12-3/TRBV12-4	.	.	TRBJ1-1	CASSLGPGHRAFF	TGTGCCAGCAGTCTAGGGCCCGGACACAGAGCTTTCTTT
TRBV10-1	.	TRBD1	TRBJ1-1	CASSQTGRGTEAFF	TGCGCCAGCAGTCAGACAGGGCGAGGGACTGAAGCTTTCTTT
TRBV7-6	.	.	TRBJ1-3	CASSPGQTSGNTIYF	TGTGCCAGCAGCCCCGGACAAACCTCTGGAAACACCATATATTTT
TRBV5-1	.	TRBD1	TRBJ1-2	CASSLGADRFGGYTF	TGCGCCAGCAGCTTGGGCGCGGACAGGTTTGGTGGCTACACCTTC
TRBV6-1	.	.	TRBJ1-3	CASSDGQGSSGNTIYF	TGTGCCAGCAGTGATGGTCAGGGATCCTCTGGAAACACCATATATTTT
TRBV6-5	.	.	TRBJ2-3	CASSRGTSTDTQYF	TGTGCCAGCAGTCGGGGGACTAGCACAGATACGCAGTATTTT